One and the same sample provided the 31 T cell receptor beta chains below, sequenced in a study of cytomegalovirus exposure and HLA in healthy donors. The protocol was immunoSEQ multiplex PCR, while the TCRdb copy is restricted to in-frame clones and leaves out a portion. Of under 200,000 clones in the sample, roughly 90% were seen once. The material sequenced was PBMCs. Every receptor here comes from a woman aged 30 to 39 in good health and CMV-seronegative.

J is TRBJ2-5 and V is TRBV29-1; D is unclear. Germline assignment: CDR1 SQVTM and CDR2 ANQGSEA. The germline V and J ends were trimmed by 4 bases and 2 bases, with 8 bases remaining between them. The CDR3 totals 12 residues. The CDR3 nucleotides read TGCAGCGTTGTACAGATGCAAGAGACCCAGTACTTC. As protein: CSVVQMQETQYF. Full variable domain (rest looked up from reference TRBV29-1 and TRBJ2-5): SAVISQKPSRDICQRGTSLTIQCQVDSQVTMMFWYRQQPGQSLTLIATANQGSEATYESGFVIDKFPISRPNLTFSTLTVSNMSPEDSSIYLCSVVQMQETQYFGPGTRLLVL.

DNA for the CDR3: TGTGCCACCAGCAGAGGTTCGAGCGGACTCTCCTACGAGCAGTACTTC. The encoded protein is CATSRGSSGLSYEQYF. This chain joins TRBV15 and TRBJ2-7, with D possibly being TRBD2 (5 bases). V was cut by 1 base and J by 0 bases, with 13 bases left in between. CDR3 length: 16 residues. The V gene's germline CDR1 is LNHNV and CDR2 YYDKDF (reference sequence).

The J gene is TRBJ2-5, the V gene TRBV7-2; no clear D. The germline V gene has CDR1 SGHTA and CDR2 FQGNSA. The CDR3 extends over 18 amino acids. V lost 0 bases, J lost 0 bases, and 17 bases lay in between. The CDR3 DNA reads TGTGCCAGCAGCTTAGCGCCCCGCCCTTCGCGGTACCAAGAGACCCAGTACTTC. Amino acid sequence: CASSLAPRPSRYQETQYF.

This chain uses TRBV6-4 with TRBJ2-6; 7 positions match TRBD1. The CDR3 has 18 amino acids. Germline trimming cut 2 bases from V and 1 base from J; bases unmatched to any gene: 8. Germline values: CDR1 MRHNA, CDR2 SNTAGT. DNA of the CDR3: TGTGCCAGCAGTGACGGCACGACAGGGCTGTCTGGGGCCAACGTCCTGACTTTC. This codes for CASSDGTTGLSGANVLTF.

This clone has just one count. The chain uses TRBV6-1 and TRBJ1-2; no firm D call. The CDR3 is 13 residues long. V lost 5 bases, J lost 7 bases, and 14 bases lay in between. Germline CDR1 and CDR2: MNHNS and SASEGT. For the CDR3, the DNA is TGTGCCAGCAGTTCCAGACCGCTCGGTGGCTACACCTTC. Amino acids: CASSSRPLGGYTF.

The CDR3 loop is CARSAPGTRGVGYTF. The DNA of the CDR3 is TGTGCCAGAAGCGCCCCCGGGACCCGGGGGGTCGGCTACACCTTC. J is TRBJ1-2 and V is TRBV5-3; a possible D gene is TRBD1 (5 bases). TRBV5-3 is recorded as an ORF, its role being uncertain. The CDR3 contains 15 residues. V lost 4 bases to trimming and J lost 8 bases, with 21 bases between them.

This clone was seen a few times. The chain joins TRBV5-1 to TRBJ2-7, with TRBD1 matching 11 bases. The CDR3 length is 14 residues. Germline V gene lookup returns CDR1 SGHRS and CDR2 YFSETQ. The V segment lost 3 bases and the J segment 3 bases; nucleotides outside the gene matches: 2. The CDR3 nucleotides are TGCGCCAGCAGCTGGGGGACAGGGGGCTACGAGCAGTACTTC. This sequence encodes CASSWGTGGYEQYF.

CDR3 residues: CASSHVGGGALYNEQFF. DNA of the CDR3: TGCGCCAGCAGTCACGTCGGCGGGGGCGCCCTATACAATGAGCAGTTCTTC. This chain joins TRBV23-1 and TRBJ2-1, with a tentative D call TRBD2 (7 bases). TRBV23-1 is an ORF; its function is uncertain. Trimming stripped 3 bases from V and 4 bases from J, with 19 bases between. The CDR3 is 17 residues long.

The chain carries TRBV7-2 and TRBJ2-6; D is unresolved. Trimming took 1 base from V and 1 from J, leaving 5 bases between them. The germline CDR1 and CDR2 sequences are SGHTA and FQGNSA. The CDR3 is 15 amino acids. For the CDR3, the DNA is TGTGCCAGCAGCTTAGGGGTATCTGGGGCCAACGTCCTGACTTTC. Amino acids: CASSLGVSGANVLTF.

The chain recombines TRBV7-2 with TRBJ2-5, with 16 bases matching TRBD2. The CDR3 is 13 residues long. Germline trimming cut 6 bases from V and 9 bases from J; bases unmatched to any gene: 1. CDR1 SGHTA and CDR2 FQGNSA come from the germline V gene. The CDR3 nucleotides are TGTGCCAGCAGGGGACTAGCGGGGGGGGCCCAGTACTTC. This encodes CASRGLAGGAQYF.

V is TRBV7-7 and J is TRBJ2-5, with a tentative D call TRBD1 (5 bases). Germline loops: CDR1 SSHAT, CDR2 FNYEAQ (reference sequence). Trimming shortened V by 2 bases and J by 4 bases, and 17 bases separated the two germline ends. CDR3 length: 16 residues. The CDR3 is CASSLFPSGKAETQYF. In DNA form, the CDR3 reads TGTGCCAGCAGCTTATTCCCGTCAGGGAAGGCAGAGACCCAGTACTTC.

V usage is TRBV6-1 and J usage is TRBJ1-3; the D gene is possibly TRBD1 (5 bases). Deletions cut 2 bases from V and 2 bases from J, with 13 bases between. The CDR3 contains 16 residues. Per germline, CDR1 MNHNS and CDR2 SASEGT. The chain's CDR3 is CASSETQGVAGNTIYF. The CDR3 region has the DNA TGTGCCAGCAGTGAAACCCAAGGGGTCGCTGGAAACACCATATATTTT.

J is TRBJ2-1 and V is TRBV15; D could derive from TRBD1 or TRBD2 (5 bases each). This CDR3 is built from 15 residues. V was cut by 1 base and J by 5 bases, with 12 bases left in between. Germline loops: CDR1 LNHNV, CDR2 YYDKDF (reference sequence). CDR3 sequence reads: CATSRGRLGDNEQFF. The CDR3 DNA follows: TGTGCCACCAGCAGAGGTCGGCTGGGGGACAATGAGCAGTTCTTC.

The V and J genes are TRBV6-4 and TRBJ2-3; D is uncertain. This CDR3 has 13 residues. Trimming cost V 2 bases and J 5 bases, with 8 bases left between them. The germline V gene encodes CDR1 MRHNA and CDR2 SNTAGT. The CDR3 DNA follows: TGTGCCAGCAGTGACCGAGGCGGAGATACGCAGTATTTT. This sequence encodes CASSDRGGDTQYF.

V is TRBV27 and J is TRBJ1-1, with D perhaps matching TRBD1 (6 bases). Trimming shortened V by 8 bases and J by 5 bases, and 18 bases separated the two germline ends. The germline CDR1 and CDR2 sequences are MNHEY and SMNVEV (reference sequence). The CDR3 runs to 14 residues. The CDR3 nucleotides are TGTGCCAGCCATGCGGTATCAGGGGAGACTGAAGCTTTCTTT. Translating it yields CASHAVSGETEAFF.

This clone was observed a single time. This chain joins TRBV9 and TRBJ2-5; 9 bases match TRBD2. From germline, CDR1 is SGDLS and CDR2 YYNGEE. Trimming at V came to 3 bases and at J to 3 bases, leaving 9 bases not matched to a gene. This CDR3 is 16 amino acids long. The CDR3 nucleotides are TGTGCCAGCAGCGCCCGGGTGCGGGGGGGAAAAGAGACCCAGTACTTC. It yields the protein CASSARVRGGKETQYF.

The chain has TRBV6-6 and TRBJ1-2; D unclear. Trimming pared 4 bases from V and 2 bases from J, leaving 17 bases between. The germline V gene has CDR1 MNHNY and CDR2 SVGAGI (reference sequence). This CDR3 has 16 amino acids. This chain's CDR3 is CASSWVGSQRNYGYTF. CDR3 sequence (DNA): TGTGCCAGCAGTTGGGTCGGATCTCAAAGAAACTATGGCTACACCTTC.

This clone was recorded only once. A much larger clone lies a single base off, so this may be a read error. The CDR3 reads CSVWGGTEAFF. In DNA form, the CDR3 reads TGCAGCGTTTGGGGGGGCACTGAAGCTTTCTTT. The rearrangement joins TRBV29-1 to TRBJ1-1, with D maybe TRBD1 (5 bases). V was pared by 5 bases and J by 4 bases, with 8 bases between. The CDR3 totals 11 residues. Germline V gene lookup returns CDR1 SQVTM and CDR2 ANQGSEA.

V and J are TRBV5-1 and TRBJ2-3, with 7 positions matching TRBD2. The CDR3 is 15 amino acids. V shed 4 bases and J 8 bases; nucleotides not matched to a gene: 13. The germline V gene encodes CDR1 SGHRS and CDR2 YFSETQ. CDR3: CASSAGLGPLFTQYF. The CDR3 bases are TGCGCCAGCAGCGCAGGACTAGGACCTTTGTTTACGCAGTATTTT.

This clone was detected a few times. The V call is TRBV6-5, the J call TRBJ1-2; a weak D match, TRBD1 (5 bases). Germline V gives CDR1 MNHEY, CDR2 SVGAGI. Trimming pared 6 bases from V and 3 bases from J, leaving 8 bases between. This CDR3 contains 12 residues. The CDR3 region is CASRGGDYGYTF. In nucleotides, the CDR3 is TGTGCCAGCAGGGGGGGAGACTATGGCTACACCTTC.

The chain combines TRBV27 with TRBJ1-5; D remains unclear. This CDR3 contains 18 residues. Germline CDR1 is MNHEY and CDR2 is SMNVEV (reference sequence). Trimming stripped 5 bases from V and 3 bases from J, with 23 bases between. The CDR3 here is CASSPRTRQLKNNQPQHF. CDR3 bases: TGTGCCAGCAGTCCACGGACTAGGCAGCTTAAAAACAATCAGCCCCAGCATTTT.

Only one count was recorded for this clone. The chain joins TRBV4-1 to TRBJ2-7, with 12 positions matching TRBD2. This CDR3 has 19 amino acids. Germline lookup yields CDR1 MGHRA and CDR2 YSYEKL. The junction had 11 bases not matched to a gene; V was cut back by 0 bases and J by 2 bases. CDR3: CASSQEGTSGHNSPYEQYF. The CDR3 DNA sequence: TGCGCCAGCAGCCAAGAGGGGACTAGCGGGCACAACTCACCCTACGAGCAGTACTTC.

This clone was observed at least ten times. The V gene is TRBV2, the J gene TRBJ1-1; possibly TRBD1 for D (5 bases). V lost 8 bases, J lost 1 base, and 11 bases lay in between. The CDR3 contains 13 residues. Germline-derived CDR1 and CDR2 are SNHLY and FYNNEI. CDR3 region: CASVGDWNTEAFF. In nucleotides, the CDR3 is TGTGCCAGCGTAGGGGACTGGAACACTGAAGCTTTCTTT.

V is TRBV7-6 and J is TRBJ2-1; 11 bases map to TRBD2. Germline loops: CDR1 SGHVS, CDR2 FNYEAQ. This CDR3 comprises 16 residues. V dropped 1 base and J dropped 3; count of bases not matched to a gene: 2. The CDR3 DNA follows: TGTGCCAGCAGCTTAGTAGCGGGGGGGATCTACAATGAGCAGTTCTTC. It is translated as CASSLVAGGIYNEQFF.

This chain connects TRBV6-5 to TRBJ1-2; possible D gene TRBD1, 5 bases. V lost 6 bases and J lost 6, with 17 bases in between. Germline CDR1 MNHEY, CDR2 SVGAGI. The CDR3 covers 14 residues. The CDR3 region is CASSPGLGVNGYTF. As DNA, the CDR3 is TGTGCCAGCAGCCCAGGGTTAGGAGTTAATGGCTACACCTTC.

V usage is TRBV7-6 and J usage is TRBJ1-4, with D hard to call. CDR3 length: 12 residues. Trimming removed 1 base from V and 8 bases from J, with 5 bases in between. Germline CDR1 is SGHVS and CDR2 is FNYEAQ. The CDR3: CASSLVREKLFF. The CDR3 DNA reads TGTGCCAGCAGCTTAGTCAGAGAAAAACTGTTTTTT. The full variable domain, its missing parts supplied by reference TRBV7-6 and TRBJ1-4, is GAGVSQSPRYKVTKRGQDVALRCDPISGHVSLYWYRQALGQGPEFLTYFNYEAQQDKSGLPNDRFSAERPEGSISTLTIQRTEQRDSAMYRCASSLVREKLFFGSGTQLSVL.

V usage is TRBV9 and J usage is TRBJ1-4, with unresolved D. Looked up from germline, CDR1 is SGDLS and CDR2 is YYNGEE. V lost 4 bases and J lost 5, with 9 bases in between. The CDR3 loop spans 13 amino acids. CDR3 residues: CASSPLLNEKLFF. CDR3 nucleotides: TGTGCCAGCAGCCCCCTTTTGAATGAAAAACTGTTTTTT.

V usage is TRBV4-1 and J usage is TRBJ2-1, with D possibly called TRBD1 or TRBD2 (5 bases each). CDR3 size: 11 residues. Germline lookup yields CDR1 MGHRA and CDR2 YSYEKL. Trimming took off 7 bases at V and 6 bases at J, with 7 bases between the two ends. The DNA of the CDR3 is TGCGCCAGCATTGGGGGCAATGAGCAGTTCTTC. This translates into CASIGGNEQFF.

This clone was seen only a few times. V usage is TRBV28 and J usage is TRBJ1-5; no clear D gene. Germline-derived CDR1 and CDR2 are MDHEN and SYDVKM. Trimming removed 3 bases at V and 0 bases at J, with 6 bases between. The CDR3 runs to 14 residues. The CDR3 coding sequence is TGTGCCAGCAGTTTTGCCCATAGCAATCAGCCCCAGCATTTT. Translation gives CASSFAHSNQPQHF.

CDR3 loop: CASSNRNWDIQYF. The CDR3 region has the DNA TGTGCCAGCAGCAACCGGAACTGGGACATTCAGTACTTC. This rearrangement joins TRBV5-4 to TRBJ2-4; D is uncertain. Germline V lookup: CDR1 SGHNT, CDR2 YYREEE (reference sequence). The CDR3 covers 13 residues. V lost 4 bases and J lost 8, with 13 bases in between. The whole variable domain, filled in from reference TRBV5-4 and TRBJ2-4, reads ETGVTQSPTHLIKTRGQQVTLRCSSQSGHNTVSWYQQALGQGPQFIFQYYREEENGRGNFPPRFSGLQFPNYSSELNVNALELDDSALYLCASSNRNWDIQYFGAGTRLSVL.

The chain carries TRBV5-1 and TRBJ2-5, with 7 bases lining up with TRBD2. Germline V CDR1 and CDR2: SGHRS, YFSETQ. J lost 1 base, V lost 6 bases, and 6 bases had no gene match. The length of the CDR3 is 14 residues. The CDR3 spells CASKRGPFQETQYF. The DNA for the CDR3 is TGCGCCAGCAAGCGGGGACCATTCCAAGAGACCCAGTACTTC.